The TCR beta chain described here comes from a study of human T cells and chemical hapten exposure listed by TCRdb under 2021. General notes on the study: Libraries were pooled for sequencing, and variation in per-sample TCR yields was attributed mainly to small differences in library volumes within the pool. In alopecia patients, the study followed how the peripheral blood TCR repertoire changed in vivo over primary and secondary sensitization to diphenylcyclopropenone (DPC), a hapten. From each blood RNA sample, both TCR alpha and TCR beta chains were sequenced. On the study overall, not on this receptor specifically: The number of TCRs above 1 in 1000 frequency did not change with DPC sensitization; there was no evidence of global repertoire structure alterations. After repeated subsampling, the strength of the expansion versus patch-test correlation and the threshold at which it became significant changed.

Interpreted using the paper, the time point label stands for: healthy volunteer bleed at 2 weeks. Total RNA was extracted from unfractionated whole blood collected in Tempus Blood RNA tubes. Roughly 5 healthy volunteers were used as TCR sequencing controls and were bled at day 0, 2 weeks and 6 weeks. V is cut by 5 bases and J by 9 bases, and the space between the germline ends is 17 bases. According to the germline V gene (reference sequence), CDR1 reads SEHNR and CDR2 reads FQNEAQ. The CDR3 covers 14 residues, taking in both the cysteine and the phenylalanine. The retained sequence is limited to the CDR3, 42 bases, with the frame set at the first base. The library was obtained by RACE. Instrument on record: NextSeq 500. Library preparation attached unique molecular identifiers to individual cDNA molecules for quantitative, reproducible TCR counting. The authors' analysis ran thus. The median number of TCRs per sample was approximately 98,000, ranging from about 20,000 to 750,000. V, J and CDR3 annotation of the TCR reads was performed with the Decombinator software suite. To make PS versus PT1 abundance plots, every sample was subsampled to the same number of TCRs (28,000). TCRs were defined as expanded if absent before sensitization and observed at least eight times at the 2-week time point. The public reads were run again by TCRdb, first through fastp at Q25 and then through MiXCR, and only productive beta chains were kept. Each record represents a unique CDR3 protein, reported with the most common genes and DNA among its rows. None of the V and J calls come from the authors' own analysis; TCRdb made them. The sample contains 85,000 to 95,000 distinct CDR3 sequences, approximately 8.2% of them found a single time. The top ten clonotypes cover about 3.1% of the sample.

This clonotype showed up many times. Its specific antigen is unknown. The record has no base qualities; no much larger clone is one base away. The source material was whole blood. The rearranged chain carries TRBV7-9 and TRBJ2-1; a tentative D call is TRBD2 (6 bases match). The receptor comes from a female donor in good health. Some clones in this sample may be carry-over from other donors' samples. The DNA is as follows: TGTGCCAGCAGCCCAGGTAGACGACTAGGTGAGCAGTTCTTC. Its translation reads: CASSPGRRLGEQFF.